The clone carrying this T cell receptor beta chain was seen a few times. Germline loops: CDR1 LGHDT, CDR2 YNNKEL (reference sequence). Trimming took 6 bases from V and 1 from J, leaving 6 bases between them. The CDR3 consists of 12 residues. TCRdb called the 5' RACE reads again in MiXCR, with one record for every CDR3 protein. The sample lists 300,000 to 400,000 distinct CDR3 sequences, over 10% occurring once. The data are from a study of T-cell memory formation after mild COVID-19. The clonotype originates from a man aged 18-30 years who had mild COVID-19 (a few samples of this study predate the infection). Cell type and time point are not known. Sequencing was done on a sample of PBMCs or a T cell subset sorted from them (not recorded which). The chain employs TRBV3-1 and TRBJ1-1; D is unresolved. The CDR3 DNA follows: TGTGCCAGCAGGGAAAGGAACACTGAAGCTTTCTTT. It translates to CASRERNTEAFF.